This is a list of T cell receptor beta chains from one sample in a study of spatial heterogeneity in lung cancer. Via MiXCR, TCRdb re-called the 5' RACE reads, giving one row per CDR3 protein. This sample has approximately 12,000 distinct CDR3 sequences; approximately 6.2% occur once, and the top ten carry 10% to 13%. The input for sequencing was normal lung tissue next to the tumor, taken at surgery. These receptors originate from a male donor with early-stage non-small cell lung cancer. CDR3s include the opening cysteine and the closing phenylalanine or tryptophan. The order of the fields is J gene, V gene, CDR3 protein.

TRBJ1-2 TRBV5-5 CASSSHYGYTF
TRBJ1-1 TRBV4-3 CASSRGKGYEAFF
TRBJ1-1 TRBV12-3/TRBV12-4 CASSLARVMNTEAFF
TRBJ2-1 TRBV2 CASSYSSLAGVYNEQFF
TRBJ2-2 TRBV24-1 CATSSPVGGRRTGELFF
TRBJ2-7 TRBV4-1 CASSQVTSGRRRAYEQYF
TRBJ2-7 TRBV6-1 CASSQVSADEQYF
TRBJ1-1 TRBV2 CASTYHIDLVAFF
TRBJ1-5 TRBV20-1 CSATGGEDNQPQHF
TRBJ1-5 TRBV30 CAWSVLGSGNQPQHF
TRBJ1-5 TRBV12-3/TRBV12-4 CASSTVQGGIQPQHF
TRBJ2-3 TRBV7-9 CASSPLGTYGTDTQYF
TRBJ2-7 TRBV2 CASSAGTDLYEQYF
TRBJ2-1 TRBV19 CASSREQGTYNEQFF
TRBJ1-1 TRBV20-1 CSAPIQFQHEAFF
TRBJ1-3 TRBV7-2 CASSLGGAGSSGNTIYF
TRBJ2-3 TRBV6-1 CASSGGTVAGTDTQYF
TRBJ2-1 TRBV10-2 CASISQGASYNEQFF
TRBJ2-2 TRBV5-1 CASSLGANTGELFF
TRBJ2-2 TRBV2 CASSEGVAGARGELFF
TRBJ2-5 TRBV10-3 CAIRNTQETQYF
TRBJ2-3 TRBV20-1 CSARDDGSSTDTQYF
TRBJ1-1 TRBV11-3 CASSLDEGATEAFF
TRBJ2-6 TRBV18 CASSPRTEAGANVLTF
TRBJ1-1 TRBV15 CATSSGQVLTEAFF
TRBJ1-1 TRBV12-3/TRBV12-4 CASSPQGNTAFF
TRBJ2-7 TRBV12-3/TRBV12-4 CASSLAGGRGREQYF
TRBJ1-3 TRBV12-3/TRBV12-4 CASSSRYDRAGNTIYF
TRBJ2-7 TRBV7-9 CASSIGSYEQYF
TRBJ2-3 TRBV9 CASSAADTQYF
TRBJ2-1 TRBV2 CASGLAGGLNEQFF
TRBJ2-7 TRBV11-2 CASRGRGQGKYEQYF
TRBJ1-1 TRBV6-2/TRBV6-3 CASIGTGRTEAFF
TRBJ2-5 TRBV5-8 CASSFFLAGSETQYF
TRBJ2-4 TRBV5-5 CASSLGTSGRTENIQYF
TRBJ2-5 TRBV5-6 CASRAPGQGQETQYF
TRBJ1-2 TRBV28 CASIGGAHPYGYTF
TRBJ1-2 TRBV7-2 CASSPQTGPSNYGYTF
TRBJ1-5 TRBV10-3 CAISEGRTGSIQPQHF
TRBJ2-3 TRBV11-3 CASSLARSYTDTQYF
TRBJ2-1 TRBV20-1 CSARDPGGKTYNEQFF
TRBJ1-2 TRBV7-2 CASRAGYYGYTF
TRBJ2-2 TRBV12-3/TRBV12-4 CASTVPNTGELFF
TRBJ2-7 TRBV12-3/TRBV12-4 CASSREGYEQYF
TRBJ2-7 TRBV29-1 CSVVRGYEQYF
TRBJ2-3 TRBV6-6 CASSYSRLTSTDTQYF
TRBJ2-4 TRBV28 CASSNNRGNIQYF
TRBJ2-3 TRBV11-2 CASSLFPGGGRDTQYF
TRBJ1-2 TRBV11-3 CASAIGGDGYTF
TRBJ2-7 TRBV12-3/TRBV12-4 CASRQREDSYEQYF
TRBJ1-3 TRBV7-8 CASSLDRVGGNTIYF